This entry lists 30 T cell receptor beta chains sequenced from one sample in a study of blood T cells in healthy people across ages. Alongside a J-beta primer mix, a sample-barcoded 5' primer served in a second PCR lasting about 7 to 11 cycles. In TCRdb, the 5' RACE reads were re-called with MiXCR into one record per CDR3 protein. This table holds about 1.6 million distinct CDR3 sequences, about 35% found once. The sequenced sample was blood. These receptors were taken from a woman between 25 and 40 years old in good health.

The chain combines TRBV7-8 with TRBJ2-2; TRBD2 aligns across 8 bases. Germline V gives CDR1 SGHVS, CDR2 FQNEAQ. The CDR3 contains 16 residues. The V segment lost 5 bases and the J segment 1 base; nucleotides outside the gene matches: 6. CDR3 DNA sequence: TGTGCCAGCAGCCAACACAGCGGGGGGAACACCGGGGAGCTGTTTTTT. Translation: CASSQHSGGNTGELFF.

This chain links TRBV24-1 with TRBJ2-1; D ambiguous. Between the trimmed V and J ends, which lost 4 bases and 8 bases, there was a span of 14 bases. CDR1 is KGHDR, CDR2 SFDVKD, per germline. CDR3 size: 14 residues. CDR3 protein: CATSDPAQTYEQFF. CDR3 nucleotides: TGTGCCACCAGTGACCCAGCCCAGACATATGAGCAGTTCTTC.

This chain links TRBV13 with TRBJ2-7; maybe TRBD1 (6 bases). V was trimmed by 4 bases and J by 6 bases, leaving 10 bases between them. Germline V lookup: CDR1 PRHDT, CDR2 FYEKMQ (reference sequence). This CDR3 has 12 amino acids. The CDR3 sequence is CASSYHRAEQYF. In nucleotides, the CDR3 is TGTGCCAGCAGCTACCACAGGGCCGAGCAGTACTTC.

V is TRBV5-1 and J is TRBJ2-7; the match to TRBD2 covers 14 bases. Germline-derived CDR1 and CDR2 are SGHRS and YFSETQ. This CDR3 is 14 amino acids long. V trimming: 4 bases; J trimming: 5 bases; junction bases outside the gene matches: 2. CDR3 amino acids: CASSGTSGSHEQYF. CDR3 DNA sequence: TGCGCCAGCAGCGGGACTAGCGGGAGCCACGAGCAGTACTTC.

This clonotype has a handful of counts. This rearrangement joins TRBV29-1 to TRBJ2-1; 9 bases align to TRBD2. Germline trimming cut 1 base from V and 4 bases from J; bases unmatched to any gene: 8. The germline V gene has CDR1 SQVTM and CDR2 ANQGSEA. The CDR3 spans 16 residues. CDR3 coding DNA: TGCAGCGTTGAAGGGGGCGGGGGGGCTTCGTACAATGAGCAGTTCTTC. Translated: CSVEGGGGASYNEQFF.

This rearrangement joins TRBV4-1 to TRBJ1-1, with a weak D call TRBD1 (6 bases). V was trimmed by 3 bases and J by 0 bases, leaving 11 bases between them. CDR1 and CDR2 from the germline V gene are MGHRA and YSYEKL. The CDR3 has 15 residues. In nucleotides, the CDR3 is TGCGCCAGCAGCCACGGACAGAACATGAACACTGAAGCTTTCTTT. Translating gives CASSHGQNMNTEAFF.

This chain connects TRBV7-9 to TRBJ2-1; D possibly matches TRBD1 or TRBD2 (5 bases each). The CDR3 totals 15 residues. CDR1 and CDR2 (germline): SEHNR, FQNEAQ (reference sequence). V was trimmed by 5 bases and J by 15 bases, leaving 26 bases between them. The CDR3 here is CASSPGSESVGYPFF. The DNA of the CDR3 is TGTGCCAGCAGCCCAGGGAGTGAGTCAGTAGGATATCCGTTCTTC.

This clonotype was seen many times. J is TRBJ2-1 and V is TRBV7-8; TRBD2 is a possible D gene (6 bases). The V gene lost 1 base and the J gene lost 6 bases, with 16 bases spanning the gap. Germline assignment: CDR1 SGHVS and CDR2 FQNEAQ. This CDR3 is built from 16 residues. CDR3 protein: CASSLERVVLGNEQFF. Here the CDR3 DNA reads TGTGCCAGCAGCTTAGAGCGGGTTGTATTGGGCAATGAGCAGTTCTTC.

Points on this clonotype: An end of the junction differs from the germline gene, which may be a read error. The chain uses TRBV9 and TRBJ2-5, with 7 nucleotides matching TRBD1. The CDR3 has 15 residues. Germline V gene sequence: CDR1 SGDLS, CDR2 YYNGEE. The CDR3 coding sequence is TGTGCCAGTAGCGTAGACGCAGGGGGTTCCTACGGGCAGTACTTC. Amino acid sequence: CASSVDAGGSYGQYF.

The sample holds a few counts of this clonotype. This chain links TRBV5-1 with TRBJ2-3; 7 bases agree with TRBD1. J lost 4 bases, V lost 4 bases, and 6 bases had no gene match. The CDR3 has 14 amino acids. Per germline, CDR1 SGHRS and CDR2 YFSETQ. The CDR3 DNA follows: TGCGCCAGCAGCCCTGGACAGGCTTCAGATACGCAGTATTTT. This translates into CASSPGQASDTQYF.

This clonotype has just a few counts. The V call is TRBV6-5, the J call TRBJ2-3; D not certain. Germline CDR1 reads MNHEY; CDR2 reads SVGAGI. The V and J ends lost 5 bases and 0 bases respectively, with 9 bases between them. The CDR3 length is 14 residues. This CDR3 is CASSGQVSTDTQYF. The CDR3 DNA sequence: TGTGCCAGCAGTGGGCAGGTCAGCACAGATACGCAGTATTTT.

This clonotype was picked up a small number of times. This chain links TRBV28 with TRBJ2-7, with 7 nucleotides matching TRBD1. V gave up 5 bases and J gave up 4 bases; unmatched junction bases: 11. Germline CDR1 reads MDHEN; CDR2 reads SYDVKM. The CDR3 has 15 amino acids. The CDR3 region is CASSTPTGWDYEQYF. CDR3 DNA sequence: TGTGCCAGCAGTACCCCGACAGGGTGGGATTACGAGCAGTACTTC.

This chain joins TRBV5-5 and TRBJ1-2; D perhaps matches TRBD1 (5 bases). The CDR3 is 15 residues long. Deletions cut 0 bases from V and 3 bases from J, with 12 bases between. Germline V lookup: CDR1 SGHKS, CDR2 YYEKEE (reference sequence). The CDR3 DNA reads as TGTGCCAGCAGCTTGGCCACAGGTCAGGACTATGGCTACACCTTC. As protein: CASSLATGQDYGYTF. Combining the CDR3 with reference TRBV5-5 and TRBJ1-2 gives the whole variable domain DAGVTQSPTHLIKTRGQQVTLRCSPISGHKSVSWYQQVLGQGPQFIFQYYEKEERGRGNFPDRFSARQFPNYSSELNVNALLLGDSALYLCASSLATGQDYGYTFGSGTRLTVV.

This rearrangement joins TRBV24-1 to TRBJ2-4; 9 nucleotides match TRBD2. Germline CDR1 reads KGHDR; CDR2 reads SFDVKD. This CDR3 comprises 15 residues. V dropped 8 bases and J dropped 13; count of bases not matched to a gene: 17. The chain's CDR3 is CATMNPGLAYHKQYF. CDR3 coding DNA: TGTGCCACCATGAACCCGGGACTAGCTTACCACAAGCAGTACTTC.

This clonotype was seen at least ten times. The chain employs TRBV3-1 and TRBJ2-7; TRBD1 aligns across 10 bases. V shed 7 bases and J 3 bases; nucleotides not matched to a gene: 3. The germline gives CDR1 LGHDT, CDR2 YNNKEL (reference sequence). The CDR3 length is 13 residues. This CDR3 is CASTWTGGYEQYF. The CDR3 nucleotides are TGTGCCAGCACCTGGACAGGGGGCTACGAGCAGTACTTC.

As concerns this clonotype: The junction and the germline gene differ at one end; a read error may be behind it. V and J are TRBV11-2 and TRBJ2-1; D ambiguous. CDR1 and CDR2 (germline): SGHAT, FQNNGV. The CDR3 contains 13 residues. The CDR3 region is CASSISSNNKQFF. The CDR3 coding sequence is TGTGCCAGCAGCATCTCTAGTAACAATAAGCAGTTCTTC. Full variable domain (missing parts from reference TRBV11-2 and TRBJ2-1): EAGVAQSPRYKIIEKRQSVAFWCNPISGHATLYWYQQILGQGPKLLIQFQNNGVVDDSQLPKDRFSAERLKGVDSTLKIQPAKLEDSAVYLCASSISSNNKQFFGPGTRLTVL.

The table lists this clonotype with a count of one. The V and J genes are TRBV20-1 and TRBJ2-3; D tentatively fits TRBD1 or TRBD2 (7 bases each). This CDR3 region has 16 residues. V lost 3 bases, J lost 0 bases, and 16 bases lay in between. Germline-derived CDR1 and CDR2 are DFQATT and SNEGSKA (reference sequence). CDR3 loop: CSASRREGASTDTQYF. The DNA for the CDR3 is TGCAGTGCTAGTCGAAGGGAGGGGGCCAGCACAGATACGCAGTATTTT.

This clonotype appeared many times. This CDR3 is CSGVVGGDSYEQYF. The CDR3 nucleotides read TGCAGTGGGGTCGTGGGGGGGGACTCCTACGAGCAGTACTTC. The chain has TRBV20-1 and TRBJ2-7; 7 nucleotides align to TRBD2. This CDR3 comprises 14 residues. Germline CDR1 is DFQATT and CDR2 is SNEGSKA (reference sequence). The J segment lost 0 bases and the V segment lost 7 bases, leaving 9 bases of the junction unmatched.

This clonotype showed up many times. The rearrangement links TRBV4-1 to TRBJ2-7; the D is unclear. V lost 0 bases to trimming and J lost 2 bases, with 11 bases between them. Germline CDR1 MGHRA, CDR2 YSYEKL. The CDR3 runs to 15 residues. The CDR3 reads CASSQDRTPTYEQYF. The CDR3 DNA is TGCGCCAGCAGCCAAGATCGGACCCCGACCTACGAGCAGTACTTC.

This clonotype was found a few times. The CDR3: CSARDSKGPSYEQYF. CDR3 DNA: TGCAGTGCTAGAGATAGTAAAGGGCCTTCCTACGAGCAGTACTTC. The chain has TRBV20-1 and TRBJ2-7; D gene ambiguous. Trimming shortened V by 0 bases and J by 1 base, and 13 bases separated the two germline ends. Germline CDR1 and CDR2: DFQATT and SNEGSKA (reference sequence). The length of the CDR3 is 15 residues.

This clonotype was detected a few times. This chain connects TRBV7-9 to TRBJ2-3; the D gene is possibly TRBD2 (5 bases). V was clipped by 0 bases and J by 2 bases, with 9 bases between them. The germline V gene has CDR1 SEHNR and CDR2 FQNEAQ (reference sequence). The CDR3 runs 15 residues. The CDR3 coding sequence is TGTGCCAGCAGCTTAGCTTCGGGGTTCACAGATACGCAGTATTTT. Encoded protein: CASSLASGFTDTQYF.

CDR3 amino acids: CASSVLAGGLNTGELFF. CDR3 nucleotide sequence: TGTGCCAGCAGCGTTTTAGCGGGGGGACTGAACACCGGGGAGCTGTTTTTT. This chain uses TRBV9 with TRBJ2-2; TRBD2 aligns across 10 bases. Germline V lookup: CDR1 SGDLS, CDR2 YYNGEE. The CDR3 loop spans 17 amino acids. J lost 1 base, V lost 2 bases, and 5 bases had no gene match. Full variable domain (missing parts from reference TRBV9 and TRBJ2-2): DSGVTQTPKHLITATGQRVTLRCSPRSGDLSVYWYQQSLDQGLQFLIQYYNGEERAKGNILERFSAQQFPDLHSELNLSSLELGDSALYFCASSVLAGGLNTGELFFGEGSRLTVL.

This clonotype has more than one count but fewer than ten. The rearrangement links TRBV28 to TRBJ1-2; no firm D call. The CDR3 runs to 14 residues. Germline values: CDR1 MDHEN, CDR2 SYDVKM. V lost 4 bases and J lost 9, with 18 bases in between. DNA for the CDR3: TGTGCCAGCAGTTACCCGAGTGGCCAGCGGAGCTACACCTTC. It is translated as CASSYPSGQRSYTF.

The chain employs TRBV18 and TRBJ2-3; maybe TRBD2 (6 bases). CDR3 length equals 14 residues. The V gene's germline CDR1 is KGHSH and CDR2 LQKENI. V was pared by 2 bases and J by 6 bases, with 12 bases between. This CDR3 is CASSPNRDFDTQYF. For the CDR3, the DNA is TGTGCCAGCTCACCAAACCGGGACTTCGATACGCAGTATTTT.

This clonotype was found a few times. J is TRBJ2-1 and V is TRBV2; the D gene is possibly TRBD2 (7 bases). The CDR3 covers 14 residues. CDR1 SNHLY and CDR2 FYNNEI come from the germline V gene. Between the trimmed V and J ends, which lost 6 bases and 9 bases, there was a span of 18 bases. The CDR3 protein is CASSPRGGGGEQFF. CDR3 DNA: TGTGCCAGCAGCCCCCGGGGAGGGGGGGGTGAGCAGTTCTTC.

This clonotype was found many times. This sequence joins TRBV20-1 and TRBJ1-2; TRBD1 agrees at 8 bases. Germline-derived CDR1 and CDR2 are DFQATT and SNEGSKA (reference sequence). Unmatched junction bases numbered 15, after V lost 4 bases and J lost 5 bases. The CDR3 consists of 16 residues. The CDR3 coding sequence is TGCAGTGCTACCTCAGTTCAGGGGGCGGCTGGGTATGGCTACACCTTC. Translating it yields CSATSVQGAAGYGYTF.

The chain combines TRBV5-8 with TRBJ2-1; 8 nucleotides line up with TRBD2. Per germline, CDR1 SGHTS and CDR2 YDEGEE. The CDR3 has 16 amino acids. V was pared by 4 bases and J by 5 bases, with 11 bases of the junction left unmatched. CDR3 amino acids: CASSGGTSRTDNEQFF. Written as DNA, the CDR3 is TGTGCCAGCAGCGGGGGGACTAGTCGGACAGACAATGAGCAGTTCTTC.

CDR3 coding DNA: TGCGCCAGCAGCCAGACACAAAACTACGAGCAGTACTTC. Translated: CASSQTQNYEQYF. The chain carries TRBV4-1 and TRBJ2-7; D unclear. V dropped 3 bases and J dropped 3 bases, with 9 bases sitting between them. The CDR3 length is 13 residues. Germline lookup yields CDR1 MGHRA and CDR2 YSYEKL.

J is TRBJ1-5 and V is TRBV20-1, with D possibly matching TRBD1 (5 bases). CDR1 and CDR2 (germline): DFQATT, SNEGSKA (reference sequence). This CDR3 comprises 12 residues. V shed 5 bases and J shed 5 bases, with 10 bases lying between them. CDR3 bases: TGCAGTGCTCGACAGCCCGATCAGCCCCAGCATTTT. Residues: CSARQPDQPQHF.

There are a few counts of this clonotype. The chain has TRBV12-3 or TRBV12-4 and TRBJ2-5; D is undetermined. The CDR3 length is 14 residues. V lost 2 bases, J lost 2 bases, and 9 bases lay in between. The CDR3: CASSLFGSQETQYF. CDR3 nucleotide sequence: TGTGCCAGCAGTTTATTTGGTTCTCAAGAGACCCAGTACTTC.